The next 3 T cell receptor beta chains were all read from a single sample in a study of radiotherapy plus CTLA-4 blockade in lung cancer. Some clones are missing from TCRdb's copy, which holds only in-frame ones; the method was immunoSEQ multiplex PCR. The sample holds 62,000 or so clones, roughly 78% seen once. The sequencing used peripheral blood, collected from a patient treated with radiotherapy plus ipilimumab. The receptors were sampled from a human donor with non-small cell lung cancer who had a complete response to radiotherapy plus ipilimumab.

The J gene is TRBJ2-6, the V gene TRBV6-5; weak D call: TRBD2 (5 bases). The CDR3 has 15 residues. V dropped 5 bases and J dropped 4 bases, with 12 bases sitting between them. Per the germline V gene, CDR1 is MNHEY and CDR2 is SVGAGI. CDR3 sequence (DNA): TGTGCCAGCAGTCCCGCCTCGGGAGGGGCCAACGTCCTGACTTTC. This translates into CASSPASGGANVLTF.

The CDR3 spells CASTQQQGLNTEAFF. The CDR3 DNA reads as TGTGCCAGTACCCAACAACAGGGTTTGAACACTGAAGCTTTCTTT. The chain recombines TRBV19 with TRBJ1-1, with D perhaps matching TRBD1 (6 bases). V was shortened by 7 bases and J by 0 bases, with 15 bases between the two germline ends. Germline V gene lookup returns CDR1 LNHDA and CDR2 SQIVND (reference sequence). The CDR3 length is 15 residues. Full variable domain (remainder filled in from reference TRBV19 and TRBJ1-1): DGGITQSPKYLFRKEGQNVTLSCEQNLNHDAMYWYRQDPGQGLRLIYYSQIVNDFQKGDIAEGYSVSREKKESFPLTVTSAQKNPTAFYLCASTQQQGLNTEAFFGQGTRLTVV.

The V and J genes are TRBV6-6 and TRBJ2-1, with 7 bases matching TRBD2. V lost 6 bases, J lost 7 bases, and 12 bases stayed unmatched. This CDR3 spans 15 amino acids. CDR1 MNHNY and CDR2 SVGAGI come from the germline V gene (reference sequence). The CDR3 nucleotides are TGTGCCAGCAGGCCTGTGGGCGGGAGAAATAATGAGCAGTTCTTC. Its translation is CASRPVGGRNNEQFF.